This T cell receptor beta chain was sequenced in a study of T cell responses to AZD1222 COVID-19 vaccine. Study-wide results and limits: There were mostly white British donors and more females than males, and clonal diversity was possibly underestimated.

Remarks on this clone: What it recognizes is unknown.

The CDR3 is made up of 12 amino acids. V lost 3 bases and J 5 bases, leaving 9 bases between the germline ends. Germline V gives CDR1 SGDLS, CDR2 YYNGEE. Here immunoSEQ multiplex PCR was the method, and the copy in TCRdb shows in-frame clones only, minus some. The sample gives under 200,000 clones, about 91% of which show up once; 4.4% is in the top ten. This specimen was peripheral blood, taken on day 0 of MenACWY control vaccination. This sequence was found in an adult in good health. The chain links TRBV9 to TRBJ2-7, with D possibly being TRBD2 (5 bases). Here the CDR3 reads CASSGGKNEQYF. In nucleotides, the CDR3 is TGTGCCAGCAGCGGAGGGAAGAACGAGCAGTACTTC.